The T cell receptor beta chain under discussion was sequenced for a study of blood T cell repertoires in COVID-19 (TCRdb year 2020). Study-level background: Collaborator samples came from the United States, Italy and Spain and covered acute and convalescent phases of COVID-19. Deeply sampled blood TCRbeta repertoires from subjects exposed to, actively infected with, or recovered from COVID-19 were included in the dataset. Where available, HLA class I and class II types were obtained from metadata supplied by the sample provider rather than from assay-based typing. The prospective study material was composed of cDNA or gDNA derived from T cells, B-cell-depleted T cells, or PBMCs. The samples were drawn from the first 160 participants of the ongoing ImmuneRACE study and from 1,254 subjects provided by 6 global collaborators. The repertoires were made available in a free public database intended to serve as a resource for research on the immune response to SARS-CoV-2. Nearly every sample came with metadata listing a de-identified subject ID, COVID-19 status, age in years and sex. What the research found in general, with its limitations: The quantity of clinical and demographic metadata differed by source and by participant and was supplied without curation.

From V the trimming removes 1 base and from J it removes 4 bases, while the gene matches leave 7 bases of the junction unaccounted for. Counted from cysteine to valine, this CDR3 has 16 amino acids. Only the CDR3 portion is preserved as DNA: 48 bases, with reading frame beginning at the first base. Sequences SGHAT (CDR1) and FQNNGV (CDR2) are obtained from the germline V gene. Collaborating institutions collected whole blood in K2EDTA tubes following their own protocols. For TCRbeta analysis, collaborator samples were shipped as frozen whole blood, as isolated PBMCs, or as DNA extracted from either sample type. TCRbeta CDR3 regions were amplified from genomic DNA by means of the immunoSEQ Assay, a bias-controlled multiplex PCR. The paper's data handling went like this. The number of nucleated cells in each sample was estimated by amplification of reference gene primers within the assay. To quantify the absolute abundance of each unique TCRbeta CDR3 rearrangement, sequence reads were collapsed and filtered. For each sample, productive Simpson clonality was calculated as the square root of Simpson's diversity index over productive rearrangements. TCRdb stores this immuneACCESS table with in-frame sequences only. Part of the clones is absent; in the studies checked, under half of the shortfall reflects unresolved V genes, and no reason is known for the rest. The V and J calls and clone size are taken from that table; D and trimming were inferred from the DNA. In all, the sample holds under 200,000 clones, and around nine tenths of those were seen once. Of the sample, 0.5% to 0.65% is held by the ten largest clones.

As regards this clone: There is no known antigen for this receptor. No much larger clone is present one base from it, and per-base qualities are unavailable.

Sequenced sample: peripheral blood. The rearranged segments are TRBV11-2 and TRBJ2-7; the central 10 bases match TRBD2. The TCR comes from a man in his fifties with acute or convalescent COVID-19. The CDR3 protein sequence reads: CASSLGVLAGGYEQYV. The DNA sequence is TGTGCCAGCAGCTTAGGGGTTTTAGCGGGGGGTTACGAGCAGTACGTC.